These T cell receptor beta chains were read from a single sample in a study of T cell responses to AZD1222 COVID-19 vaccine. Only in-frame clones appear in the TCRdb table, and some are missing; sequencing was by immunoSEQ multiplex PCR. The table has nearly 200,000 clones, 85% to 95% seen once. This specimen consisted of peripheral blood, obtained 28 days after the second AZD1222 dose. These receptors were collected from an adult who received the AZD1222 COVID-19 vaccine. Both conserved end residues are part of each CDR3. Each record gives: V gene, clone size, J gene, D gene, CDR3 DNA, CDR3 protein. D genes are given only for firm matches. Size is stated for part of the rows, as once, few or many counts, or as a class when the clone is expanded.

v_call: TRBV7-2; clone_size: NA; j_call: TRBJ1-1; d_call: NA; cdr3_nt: TGTGCCAGCAGCCCTCCCGCCCGGGGTACCACTGAAGCTTTCTTT; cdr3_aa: CASSPPARGTTEAFF
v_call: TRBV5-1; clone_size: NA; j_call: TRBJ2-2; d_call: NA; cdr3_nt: TGCGCCAGCAGCGGCCCGGGCAACACCGGGGAGCTGTTTTTT; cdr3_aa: CASSGPGNTGELFF
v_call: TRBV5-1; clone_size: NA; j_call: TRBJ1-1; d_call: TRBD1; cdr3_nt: TGCGCCAGCAGCTCTCAGGGACAGGGGTCTGAAGCTTTCTTT; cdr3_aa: CASSSQGQGSEAFF
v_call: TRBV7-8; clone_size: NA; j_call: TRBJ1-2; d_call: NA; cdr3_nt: TGTGCCAGCAGCTTTACATCCGGGACACAGGGAGGAAATGGCTACACCTTC; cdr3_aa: CASSFTSGTQGGNGYTF
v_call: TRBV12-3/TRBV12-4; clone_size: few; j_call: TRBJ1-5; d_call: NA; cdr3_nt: TGTGCCAGCAGTTTACGGGTCACGGCCCAGCATTTT; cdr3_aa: CASSLRVTAQHF
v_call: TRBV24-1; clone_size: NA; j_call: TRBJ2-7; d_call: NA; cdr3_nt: TGTGCCACCAGTGATGGGGCCTACGAGCAGTACTTC; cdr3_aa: CATSDGAYEQYF
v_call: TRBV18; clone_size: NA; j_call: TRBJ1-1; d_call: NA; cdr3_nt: TGTGCCAGCTCCCCCAGAGGACAGTTTGAAGCTTTCTTT; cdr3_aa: CASSPRGQFEAFF
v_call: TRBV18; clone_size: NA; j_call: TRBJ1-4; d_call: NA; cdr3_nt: TGTGCCAGCTCACGAAGGACAGTACGGACTAATGAAAAACTGTTTTTT; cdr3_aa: CASSRRTVRTNEKLFF
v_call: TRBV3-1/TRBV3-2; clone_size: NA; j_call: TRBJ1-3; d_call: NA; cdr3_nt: TGTGCCAGCAGCCAAGAGTGGGTTCGGACTGGAAACACCATATATTTT; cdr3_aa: CASSQEWVRTGNTIYF
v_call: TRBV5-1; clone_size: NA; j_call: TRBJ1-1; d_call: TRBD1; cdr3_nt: TGCGCCAGCAAACTATCACCGTGGGACAGGGCAGGTATCACTGAAGCTTTCTTT; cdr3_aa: CASKLSPWDRAGITEAFF
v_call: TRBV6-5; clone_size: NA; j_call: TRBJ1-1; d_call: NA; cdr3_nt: TGTGCCAGCAATCTGCGGGGAAAAGCTTTCTTT; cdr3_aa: CASNLRGKAFF
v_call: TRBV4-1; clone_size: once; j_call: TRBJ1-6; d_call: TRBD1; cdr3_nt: TGCGCCAGCAGCCAGCACACAGGGGGTAACTCACCCCTCCACTTT; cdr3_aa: CASSQHTGGNSPLHF
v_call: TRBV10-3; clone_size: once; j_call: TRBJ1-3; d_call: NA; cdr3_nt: TGTGCCATCAGTGAGGGGACTTTCTCTGGAAACACCATATATTTT; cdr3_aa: CAISEGTFSGNTIYF
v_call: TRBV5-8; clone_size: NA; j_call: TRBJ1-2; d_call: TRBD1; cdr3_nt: TGTGCCAGCAGCGAGTTCGACAGGGCTGGGGCCTTC; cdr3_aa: CASSEFDRAGAF
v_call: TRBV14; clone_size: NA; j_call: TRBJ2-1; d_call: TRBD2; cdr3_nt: TGTGCCAGCAGCCAAGATAGGGCGGGGGGCCCCTTCGTTGAGCAGTTCTTC; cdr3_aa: CASSQDRAGGPFVEQFF
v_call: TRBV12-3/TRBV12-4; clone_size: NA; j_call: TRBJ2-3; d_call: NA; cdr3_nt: TGTGCCAGCAGGACGTCGGGAGATACGCAGTATTTT; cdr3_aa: CASRTSGDTQYF
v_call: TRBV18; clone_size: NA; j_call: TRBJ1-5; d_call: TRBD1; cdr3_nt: TGTGCCAGCTCACGAGGACAGGATCAGCCCCAGCATTTT; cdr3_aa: CASSRGQDQPQHF
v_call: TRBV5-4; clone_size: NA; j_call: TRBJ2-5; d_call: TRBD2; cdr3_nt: TGTGCCAGCAGCTCCACCGGGGGGGGATGGGAGACCCAGTACTTC; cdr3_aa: CASSSTGGGWETQYF
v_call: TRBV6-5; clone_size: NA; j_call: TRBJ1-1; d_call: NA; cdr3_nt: TGTGCCAGCATCGGAAGAGGGGCCACTGAAGCTTTCTTT; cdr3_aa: CASIGRGATEAFF
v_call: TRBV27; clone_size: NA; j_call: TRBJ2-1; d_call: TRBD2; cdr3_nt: TGTGCCACCCAAGGGGCGGGGGGGGCCGGTTCTGAGCAGTTCTTC; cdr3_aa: CATQGAGGAGSEQFF
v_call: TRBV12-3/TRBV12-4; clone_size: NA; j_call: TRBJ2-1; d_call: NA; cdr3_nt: TGTGCCAGCATTTTGTCGCCTATCCATGAGCAGTTCTTC; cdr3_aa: CASILSPIHEQFF
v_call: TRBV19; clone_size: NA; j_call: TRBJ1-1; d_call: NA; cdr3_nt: TGTGCCAGTAGTATCGGCTCGTCATTTGAAGCTTTCTTT; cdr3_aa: CASSIGSSFEAFF
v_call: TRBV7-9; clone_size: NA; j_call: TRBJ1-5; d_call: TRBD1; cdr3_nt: TGTGCCAGCAGCCCCGGGACAGGGGGCAATCAGCCCCAGCATTTT; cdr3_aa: CASSPGTGGNQPQHF
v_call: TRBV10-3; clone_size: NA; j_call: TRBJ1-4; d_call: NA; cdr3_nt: TGTGCCATCAGTGAGCGGACAACTCTTAATGAAAAACTGTTTTTT; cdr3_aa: CAISERTTLNEKLFF
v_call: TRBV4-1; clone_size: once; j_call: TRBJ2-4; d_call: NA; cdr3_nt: TGCGCCAGCAGCGGACTTGGGCCTAAAAACATTCAGTACTTC; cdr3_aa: CASSGLGPKNIQYF
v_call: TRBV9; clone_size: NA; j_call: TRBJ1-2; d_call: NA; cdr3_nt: TGTGCCAGCAGCGTAGAGTTCGGCGGCTACACCTTC; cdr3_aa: CASSVEFGGYTF
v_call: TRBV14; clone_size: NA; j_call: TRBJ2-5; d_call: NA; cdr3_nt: TGTGCCAGCAGCCAAGTTCCAGAATTCACCCAAGAGACCCAGTACTTC; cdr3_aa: CASSQVPEFTQETQYF
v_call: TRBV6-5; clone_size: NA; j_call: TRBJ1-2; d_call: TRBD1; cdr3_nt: TGTGCCAGCCGGGGGACAGGCCCGGGAGGGTATGGCTACACCTTC; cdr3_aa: CASRGTGPGGYGYTF
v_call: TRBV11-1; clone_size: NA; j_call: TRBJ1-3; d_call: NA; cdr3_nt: TGTGCCAGCGGATTCACTGTGGGATCCGGAAACACCATATATTTT; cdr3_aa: CASGFTVGSGNTIYF
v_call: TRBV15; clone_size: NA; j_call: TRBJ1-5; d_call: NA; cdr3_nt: TGTGCCACCAGCAGTTCCCGGGGGGGGAATCAGCCCCAGCATTTT; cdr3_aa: CATSSSRGGNQPQHF
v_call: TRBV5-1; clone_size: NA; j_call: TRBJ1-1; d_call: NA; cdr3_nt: TGCGCCAGCAGCCCCCCGCAGGGGTCCAACACTGAAGCTTTCTTT; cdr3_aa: CASSPPQGSNTEAFF
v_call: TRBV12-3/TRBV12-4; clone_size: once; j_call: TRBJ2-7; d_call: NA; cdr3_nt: TGTGCCAGCGCGGGGCTGGAGAGCGAGCAGTACTTC; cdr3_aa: CASAGLESEQYF
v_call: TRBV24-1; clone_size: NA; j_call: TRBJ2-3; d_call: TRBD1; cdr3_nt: TGTGCCACGAGGGACAGAGCTAGCACAGATACGCAGTATTTT; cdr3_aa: CATRDRASTDTQYF
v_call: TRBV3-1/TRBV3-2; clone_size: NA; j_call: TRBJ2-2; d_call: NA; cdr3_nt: TGTGCCAGCAGCCAAGTACGGGGGTCCAACGGGGAGCTGTTTTTT; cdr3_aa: CASSQVRGSNGELFF
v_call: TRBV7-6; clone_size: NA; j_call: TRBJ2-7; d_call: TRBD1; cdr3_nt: TGTGCCAGCAGCTCTATACCGGGACAGGTTTCAAACACGCCCTACGAGCAGTACTTC; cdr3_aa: CASSSIPGQVSNTPYEQYF
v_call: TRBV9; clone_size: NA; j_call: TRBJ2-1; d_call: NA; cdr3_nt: TGTGCCAGCAGCGTAGCGGGGGCTTACAATGAGCAGTTCTTC; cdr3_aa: CASSVAGAYNEQFF
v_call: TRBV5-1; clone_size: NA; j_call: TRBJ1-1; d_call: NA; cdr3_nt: TGCGCCAGCAGCTTGCGGTTGGGGAACACTGAAGCTTTCTTT; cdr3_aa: CASSLRLGNTEAFF
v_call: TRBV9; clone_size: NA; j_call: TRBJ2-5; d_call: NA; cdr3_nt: TGTGCCAGCAGCGAGAGGGGGGTGGGCGAAGAGACCCAGTACTTC; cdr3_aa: CASSERGVGEETQYF
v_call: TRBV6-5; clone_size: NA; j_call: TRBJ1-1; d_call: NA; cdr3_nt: TGTGCCAGCAGTTACGGGCTGGTCGTCACTGAAGCTTTCTTT; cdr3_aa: CASSYGLVVTEAFF
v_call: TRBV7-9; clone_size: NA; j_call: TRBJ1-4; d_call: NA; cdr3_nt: TGTGCCAGCAGCTTATTCTCCGGAGCAACTAATGAAAAACTGTTTTTT; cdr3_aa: CASSLFSGATNEKLFF
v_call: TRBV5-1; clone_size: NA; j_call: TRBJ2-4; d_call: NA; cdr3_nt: TGCGCCAGCAGCTTGGCCGGCAGGTTAGCCAAAAACATTCAGTACTTC; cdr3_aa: CASSLAGRLAKNIQYF
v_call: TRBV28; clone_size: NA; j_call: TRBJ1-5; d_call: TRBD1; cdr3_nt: TGTGCCAGCAGCCCCGGACAGGGCGGGCAGCCCCAGCATTTT; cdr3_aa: CASSPGQGGQPQHF
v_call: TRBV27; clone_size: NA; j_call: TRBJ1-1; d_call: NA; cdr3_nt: TGTGCCAGCAGTTTAGGCCCGACACTTATGAACACTGAAGCTTTCTTT; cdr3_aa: CASSLGPTLMNTEAFF
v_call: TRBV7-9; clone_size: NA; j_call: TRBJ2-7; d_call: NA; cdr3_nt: TGTGCCAGCAGTTTGGGCCAGAACATCTACGAGCAGTACTTC; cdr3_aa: CASSLGQNIYEQYF
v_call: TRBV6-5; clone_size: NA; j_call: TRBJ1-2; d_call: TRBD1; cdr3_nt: TGTGCCAGCAGTTTATCCGGGACAGACTATACTGGCTACACCTTC; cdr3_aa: CASSLSGTDYTGYTF
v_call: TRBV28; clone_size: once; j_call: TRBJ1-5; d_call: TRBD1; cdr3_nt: TGTGCCAGCAGTTTAACCGGGACAGGGGTGGGCGGTCAGCCCCAGCATTTT; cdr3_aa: CASSLTGTGVGGQPQHF
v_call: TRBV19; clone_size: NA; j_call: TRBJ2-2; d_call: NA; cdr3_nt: TGTGCCAGTAGAGGGGCTTACGACACCGGGGAGCTGTTTTTT; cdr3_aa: CASRGAYDTGELFF
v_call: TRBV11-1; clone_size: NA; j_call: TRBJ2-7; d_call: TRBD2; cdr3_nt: TGTGCCAGCAGCTTACAGAGAATAGCGGGAAGGTACGAGCAGTACTTC; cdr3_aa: CASSLQRIAGRYEQYF
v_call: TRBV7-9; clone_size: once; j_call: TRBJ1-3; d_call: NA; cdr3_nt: TGTGCCAGCAGCCCGAAGTACCCCTGCTCTGGAAACACCATATATTTT; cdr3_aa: CASSPKYPCSGNTIYF
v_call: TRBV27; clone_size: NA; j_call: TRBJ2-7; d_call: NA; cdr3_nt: TGTGCCACTTACCGGAGGGACGAGCAGTACTTC; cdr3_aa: CATYRRDEQYF
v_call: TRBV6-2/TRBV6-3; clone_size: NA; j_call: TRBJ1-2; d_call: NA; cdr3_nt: TGTGCCAGCAGTTACGACAGGCAAAACTTGCGCGGCTACACCTTC; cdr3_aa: CASSYDRQNLRGYTF
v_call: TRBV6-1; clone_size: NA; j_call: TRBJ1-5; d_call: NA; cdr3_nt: TGTGCCAGCAGTGAAAGAGGGCTCAGCGGGAGTCAGCCCCAGCATTTT; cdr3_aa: CASSERGLSGSQPQHF
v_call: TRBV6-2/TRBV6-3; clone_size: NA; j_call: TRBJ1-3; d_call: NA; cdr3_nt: TGTGCCAGCAGTTACGGGGGATCATCTGGAAACACCATATATTTT; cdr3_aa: CASSYGGSSGNTIYF
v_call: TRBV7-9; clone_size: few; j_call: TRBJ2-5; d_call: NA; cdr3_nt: TGTGCCAGCAGCAAGTCTAGCGAGGGGAAGACCCAGTACTTC; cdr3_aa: CASSKSSEGKTQYF
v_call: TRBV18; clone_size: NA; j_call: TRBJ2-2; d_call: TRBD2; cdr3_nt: TGTGCCAGCTCACCGACTAGCGGCCCCACCGGGGAGCTGTTTTTT; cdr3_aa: CASSPTSGPTGELFF
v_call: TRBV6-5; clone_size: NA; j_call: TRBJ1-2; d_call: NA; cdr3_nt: TGTGCCAGCAACGGCGGGTATGGCTACACCTTC; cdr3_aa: CASNGGYGYTF
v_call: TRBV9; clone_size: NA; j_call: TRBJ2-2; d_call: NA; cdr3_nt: TGTGCCAGCAGACGTGGGACCGGGGAGCTGTTTTTT; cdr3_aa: CASRRGTGELFF
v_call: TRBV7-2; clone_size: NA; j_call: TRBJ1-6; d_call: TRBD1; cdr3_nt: TGTGCCAGCAGCGAATGGGACAGCCAAAATTCACCCCTCCACTTT; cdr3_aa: CASSEWDSQNSPLHF
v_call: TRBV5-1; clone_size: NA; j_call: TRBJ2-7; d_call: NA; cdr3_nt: TGCGCCAGCAGCTTGGTGGGAGACGAGCAGTACTTC; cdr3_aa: CASSLVGDEQYF